A single sample gave rise to the 17 T cell receptor beta chains below, sequenced in a study of shared clonotypes between healthy human individuals. Measured with immunoSEQ multiplex PCR; TCRdb has only the in-frame clones, and not every one. Of 2.3 million or so clones detected, 93% appear once; the ten largest clones hold 0.39%. The sequenced sample consisted of naive CD4+ T cells from PBMCs. Subset reported: CD45RA+ positively selected. Receptors were obtained from a man aged 18 to 30 in good health. Some clones in this sample may be carry-over from other donors' samples.

J is TRBJ2-3 and V is TRBV27; 7 bases map to TRBD1. The CDR3 spans 15 residues. Germline V gene lookup returns CDR1 MNHEY and CDR2 SMNVEV (reference sequence). Trimming cost V 3 bases and J 2 bases; bases outside gene matches: 5. This CDR3 reads CASSFDRAATDTQYF. DNA for the CDR3: TGTGCCAGCAGTTTCGACAGGGCCGCCACAGATACGCAGTATTTT.

For the CDR3, the DNA is TGTGCCTGGAGTGTACTGATACAGGGGGCCCCCCAGCATTTT. This codes for CAWSVLIQGAPQHF. V usage is TRBV30 and J usage is TRBJ1-5, with 9 bases fitting TRBD1. The CDR3 covers 14 residues. V shed 0 bases and J 10 bases; nucleotides not matched to a gene: 7. Germline values: CDR1 GTSNPN, CDR2 SVGIG (reference sequence).

The rearrangement links TRBV4-3 to TRBJ2-7, with 9 nucleotides matching TRBD1. The germline gives CDR1 LGHNA, CDR2 YSLEER. Trimming at V came to 4 bases and at J to 4 bases, leaving 8 bases not matched to a gene. The CDR3 consists of 15 residues. CDR3 amino acids: CASSRSDRGTYEQYF. The CDR3 DNA reads as TGCGCCAGCAGCCGCTCGGACAGGGGTACTTACGAGCAGTACTTC.

The table lists this clone with a count of one. The gene calls are TRBV27 and TRBJ2-5; D remains ambiguous. The closer fit of TRBJ2-7 to the DNA end suggests the J call may be wrong. Germline lookup yields CDR1 MNHEY and CDR2 SMNVEV (reference sequence). This CDR3 spans 14 amino acids. CDR3 protein: CASSSRWVSYEQYF. For the CDR3, the DNA is TGTGCCAGCAGCTCAAGGTGGGTCTCCTACGAGCAGTACTTC.

The V and J genes are TRBV7-6 and TRBJ1-4; D gene unclear. CDR3 length: 15 residues. V lost 1 base and J lost 4, with 10 bases in between. Germline V gene sequence: CDR1 SGHVS, CDR2 FNYEAQ. CDR3 sequence (DNA): TGTGCCAGCAGCTTAGTTCGGTCCTATAATGAAAAACTGTTTTTT. This encodes CASSLVRSYNEKLFF.

The rearrangement joins TRBV19 to TRBJ1-1, with unresolved D. The V gene's germline CDR1 is LNHDA and CDR2 SQIVND (reference sequence). The V gene lost 5 bases and the J gene lost 7 bases, with 20 bases spanning the gap. This CDR3 has 15 amino acids. CDR3 DNA: TGTGCCAGTAGTTCCTGGGAGGGAGGGCACTATGAAGCTTTCTTT. This translates into CASSSWEGGHYEAFF.

In the case of this clone: Other DNA sequences of this sample code for an identical CDR3. This chain joins TRBV10-3 and TRBJ2-7, with 9 bases lining up with TRBD1. The germline V gene encodes CDR1 ENHRY and CDR2 SYGVKD. J lost 4 bases, V lost 4 bases, and 2 bases had no gene match. The CDR3 sequence is 13 residues long. The DNA for the CDR3 is TGTGCCATCAGTGGGGGACAGGGTTACGAGCAGTACTTC. Protein product: CAISGGQGYEQYF.

The chain links TRBV4-2 to TRBJ2-5; D may match TRBD1 or TRBD2 (6 bases each). This CDR3 contains 14 residues. Trimming took off 4 bases at V and 5 bases at J, with 14 bases between the two ends. Germline lookup yields CDR1 LGHNA and CDR2 YNFKEQ. The CDR3 is CASSLLGGGETQYF. The CDR3 DNA reads as TGTGCCAGCAGCCTATTGGGGGGCGGGGAGACCCAGTACTTC.

The rearrangement links TRBV16 to TRBJ2-7, with TRBD2 identical over 7 bases. V gave up 0 bases and J gave up 6 bases; unmatched junction bases: 8. CDR3 size: 15 residues. Germline V lookup: CDR1 KGHSY, CDR2 FQNENV. The CDR3 spells CASSQSAGASGEQYF. The CDR3 region has the DNA TGTGCCAGCAGCCAATCGGCGGGAGCGTCGGGCGAGCAGTACTTC.

The chain combines TRBV15 with TRBJ2-1, with a possible D match to TRBD1 (7 bases). Germline-derived CDR1 and CDR2 are LNHNV and YYDKDF (reference sequence). The CDR3 is made up of 15 amino acids. The V and J ends lost 7 bases and 9 bases respectively, with 22 bases between them. The CDR3 nucleotides read TGTGCCACCATCGAACCGACAGGGCTGCGGGGTGAGCAGTTCTTC. Protein product: CATIEPTGLRGEQFF.

The CDR3 DNA reads TGTGCCAGCAGCTTGCGGGCGGGATTGGAGACCCAGTACTTC. It encodes CASSLRAGLETQYF. The chain carries TRBV5-4 and TRBJ2-5; TRBD2 is a possible D gene (6 bases). This CDR3 is built from 14 residues. Germline CDR1 and CDR2: SGHNT and YYREEE (reference sequence). V lost 1 base, J lost 5 bases, and 12 bases lay in between.

The genes are TRBV28 and TRBJ2-7, with 9 bases identical to TRBD2. The junction had 6 bases not matched to a gene; V was cut back by 5 bases and J by 7 bases. Per germline, CDR1 MDHEN and CDR2 SYDVKM. The CDR3 is 13 residues long. CDR3 amino acids: CASSSGRSLEQYF. CDR3 sequence (DNA): TGTGCCAGCAGTAGCGGGAGGTCCTTGGAGCAGTACTTC.

This clone was seen just once. Other DNA sequences of this sample code for an identical CDR3. The chain is built from TRBV18 and TRBJ2-5, with TRBD1 matching over 7 bases. CDR1 and CDR2 from the germline V gene are KGHSH and LQKENI. V dropped 4 bases and J dropped 2; count of bases not matched to a gene: 1. The CDR3 contains 13 residues. The CDR3 coding sequence is TGTGCCAGCTCACGGGACAGACAAGAGACCCAGTACTTC. Translated: CASSRDRQETQYF.

This chain links TRBV12-5 with TRBJ2-5; 8 positions match TRBD1. V shed 6 bases, J shed 3 bases, and the junction held 3 bases outside the gene matches. This CDR3 has 13 amino acids. CDR1 is LGHNT and CDR2 is FRNRAP in the germline V gene. The CDR3 bases are TGTGCTAGTGGGCTGACAGGGGAAGAGACCCAGTACTTC. Residues: CASGLTGEETQYF.

This clone has more than one count but fewer than ten. The V call is TRBV30, the J call TRBJ1-1; D may be TRBD1 (6 bases). V was cut by 4 bases and J by 8 bases, with 11 bases left in between. The length of the CDR3 is 11 residues. Germline-derived CDR1 and CDR2 are GTSNPN and SVGIG (reference sequence). The CDR3 coding sequence is TGTGCCTGGACCGAGGGGGTGGAAGCTTTCTTT. Translation gives CAWTEGVEAFF.

The chain carries TRBV30 and TRBJ2-1, with D unresolved. This CDR3 has 11 residues. The germline CDR1 and CDR2 sequences are GTSNPN and SVGIG (reference sequence). With 2 bases removed from V and 5 bases from J, the gap between germline ends came to 4 bases. The CDR3 here is CAWSSDNEQFF. In nucleotides, the CDR3 is TGTGCCTGGAGTTCAGACAATGAGCAGTTCTTC.

This chain links TRBV6-1 with TRBJ2-1; 10 bases are a match to TRBD2. From germline, CDR1 is MNHNS and CDR2 SASEGT. Losses at the gene ends were 8 bases for V and 7 bases for J; bases not matched to a gene: 8. The CDR3 is 14 amino acids. The CDR3 loop is CASSASGRTNEQFF. The CDR3 nucleotides are TGTGCCAGCTCTGCTAGCGGGAGAACGAATGAGCAGTTCTTC.